This T cell receptor beta chain originates from a study of T-cell memory formation after mild COVID-19. The wider study: Clusters of TCRs were largely donor specific. Study-wide results and limits: The second-wave clones peaking on day 37 were not confirmed as SARS-CoV-2-specific. Mainly CM and EM harbored the contracting CD4+ clones; mainly EMRA harbored the CD8+ ones. Day 15 to 85 contractors were CD4/CD8 balanced; later expanders leaned CD4+.

The CDR3 runs 18 residues. The V and J ends lost 1 base and 2 bases respectively, with 20 bases between them. CDR1 is SGHTA and CDR2 is FQGTGA in the germline V gene. Only a few counts were recorded for this clonotype. Antigen unknown. MiXCR, applied by TCRdb to the 5' RACE reads, yields one record per CDR3 protein. The sample has more than 250,000 distinct CDR3 sequences, roughly 17% seen once. The chain carries TRBV7-3 and TRBJ2-5, with D maybe TRBD2 (6 bases). The TCR sequence derives from a man aged 18 to 29 who had mild COVID-19 (a few samples of this study predate the infection). Cell type and time point are not known. Material: PBMCs or a T cell subset sorted from them (not recorded which). In DNA form, the CDR3 reads TGTGCCAGCAGCTTAATTCCCCCGAAGAGCGGGCGGCAAGAGACCCAGTACTTC. Translated: CASSLIPPKSGRQETQYF. The full variable domain, in which reference TRBV7-3 and TRBJ2-5 provide the parts outside the CDR3, is GAGVSQTPSNKVTEKGKYVELRCDPISGHTALYWYRQSLGQGPEFLIYFQGTGAADDSGLPNDRFFAVRPEGSVSTLKIQRTERGDSAVYLCASSLIPPKSGRQETQYFGPGTRLLVL.